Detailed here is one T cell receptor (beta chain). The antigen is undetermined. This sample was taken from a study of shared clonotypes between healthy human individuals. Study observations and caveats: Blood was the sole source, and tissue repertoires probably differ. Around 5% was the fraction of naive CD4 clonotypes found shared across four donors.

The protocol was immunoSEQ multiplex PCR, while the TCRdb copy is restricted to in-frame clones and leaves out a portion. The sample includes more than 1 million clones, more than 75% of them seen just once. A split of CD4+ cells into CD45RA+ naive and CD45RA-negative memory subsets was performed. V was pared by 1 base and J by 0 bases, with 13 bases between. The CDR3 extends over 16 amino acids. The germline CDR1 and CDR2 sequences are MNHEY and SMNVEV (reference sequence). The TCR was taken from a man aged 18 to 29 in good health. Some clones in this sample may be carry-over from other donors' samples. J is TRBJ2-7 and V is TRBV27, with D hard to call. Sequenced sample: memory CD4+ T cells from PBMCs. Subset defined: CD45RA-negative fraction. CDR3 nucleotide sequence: TGTGCCAGCAGTTTATGGATGGGTTCAAGCTCCTACGAGCAGTACTTC. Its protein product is CASSLWMGSSSYEQYF.